The 18 T cell receptor beta chains presented below share a single source sample, sequenced in a study of T cells after yellow fever vaccination. TCRdb reanalysed the 5' RACE reads using MiXCR and keeps one entry per CDR3 protein. The repertoire holds hundreds of thousands of distinct CDR3 sequences, with around a sixth as singletons. The source material was PBMCs, sampled 4 to 6 days after the first yellow fever vaccination. These receptors originate from a man aged 18 to 35 who received the YFV17D yellow fever vaccine.

This clonotype was counted a few times. The rearrangement uses TRBV7-2 and TRBJ2-5, with 7 bases lining up with TRBD1. Germline CDR1 is SGHTA and CDR2 is FQGNSA. This CDR3 contains 14 residues. V was pared by 3 bases and J by 5 bases, with 6 bases of the junction left unmatched. The CDR3 nucleotides are TGTGCCAGCAGCTTCGACAGGGTTGCGGAGACCCAGTACTTC. Its translation is CASSFDRVAETQYF.

This clonotype appeared a few times. In DNA form, the CDR3 reads TGTGCCAGCAGCGCCGGGACAGGGGATTATGGCTACACCTTC. Its protein product is CASSAGTGDYGYTF. The chain couples TRBV9 to TRBJ1-2; 10 bases align to TRBD1. The junction had 4 bases not matched to a gene; V was cut back by 3 bases and J by 5 bases. Germline values: CDR1 SGDLS, CDR2 YYNGEE. The CDR3 contains 14 residues.

In its sample, this clonotype was seen a few times. This sequence joins TRBV4-1 and TRBJ2-5; either TRBD1 or TRBD2 may fit D (6 bases each). V lost 3 bases, J lost 5 bases, and 16 bases lay in between. This CDR3 has 15 residues. Per germline, CDR1 MGHRA and CDR2 YSYEKL. CDR3 sequence reads: CASSHFKGGGETQYF. The CDR3 DNA follows: TGCGCCAGCAGCCATTTTAAAGGGGGAGGCGAGACCCAGTACTTC.

This clonotype has only a few counts. The rearrangement joins TRBV5-1 to TRBJ2-5; 11 bases match TRBD1. This CDR3 region has 15 residues. The germline CDR1 and CDR2 sequences are SGHRS and YFSETQ. V lost 5 bases to trimming and J lost 4 bases; unmatched junction nucleotides: 7. DNA for the CDR3: TGCGCCAGCAGGCGAGCCGGGACAGGGGGAGAGACCCAGTACTTC. Protein: CASRRAGTGGETQYF.

This clonotype was recorded a few times. The CDR3 is CASSLEMSSGVTYEQYF. Here the CDR3 DNA reads TGTGCCAGCAGCTTAGAGATGTCTAGCGGGGTAACCTACGAGCAGTACTTC. The chain links TRBV11-2 to TRBJ2-7, with 9 bases fitting TRBD2. This CDR3 spans 17 amino acids. Germline trimming cut 0 bases from V and 2 bases from J; bases unmatched to any gene: 8. CDR1 SGHAT and CDR2 FQNNGV come from the germline V gene. Full variable domain (rest looked up from reference TRBV11-2 and TRBJ2-7): EAGVAQSPRYKIIEKRQSVAFWCNPISGHATLYWYQQILGQGPKLLIQFQNNGVVDDSQLPKDRFSAERLKGVDSTLKIQPAKLEDSAVYLCASSLEMSSGVTYEQYFGPGTRLTVT.

This rearrangement joins TRBV4-3 to TRBJ1-6, with TRBD1 matching over 12 bases. V lost 0 bases and J lost 10; bases outside the gene matches: 1. In germline, CDR1 is LGHNA, CDR2 YSLEER. The CDR3 totals 15 residues. The chain's CDR3 is CASSQEGTGGSPLHF. DNA for the CDR3: TGCGCCAGCAGCCAAGAGGGGACAGGGGGCTCACCCCTCCACTTT.

This chain connects TRBV3-1 to TRBJ2-1, with D perhaps being TRBD1 or TRBD2 (5 bases each). The germline CDR1 and CDR2 sequences are LGHDT and YNNKEL (reference sequence). This CDR3 comprises 12 residues. V was shortened by 1 base and J by 15 bases, with 13 bases between the two germline ends. CDR3 DNA sequence: TGTGCCAGCAGCCAAGGGGGGTGGTCGTGGTTCTTC. Translated, it gives CASSQGGWSWFF.

The rearrangement joins TRBV6-2 or TRBV6-3 to TRBJ2-1; D may match TRBD1 or TRBD2 (6 bases each). The CDR3 totals 17 residues. From germline, CDR1 is MNHEY and CDR2 SVGEGT. Trimming cost V 5 bases and J 4 bases, with 21 bases left between them. The CDR3 spells CASSPTLWGAEYNEQFF. The CDR3 DNA follows: TGTGCCAGCAGTCCCACCTTGTGGGGGGCGGAATACAATGAGCAGTTCTTC.

The V and J genes are TRBV2 and TRBJ1-6; 9 nucleotides agree with TRBD1. Germline values: CDR1 SNHLY, CDR2 FYNNEI. With V trimmed by 6 bases and J by 11 bases, 5 bases remained unmatched. The CDR3 has 13 residues. DNA for the CDR3: TGTGCCAGCAGGGACAGGGGATTAACACCCCTCCACTTT. Amino acid sequence: CASRDRGLTPLHF.

The sample holds a few counts of this clonotype. V gene TRBV12-3 or TRBV12-4 combines with J gene TRBJ2-3, with D perhaps TRBD1 (5 bases). Trimming removed 3 bases at V and 5 bases at J, with 15 bases between. The CDR3 is made up of 15 amino acids. The CDR3 loop is CASSLGQSLRDTQYF. CDR3 DNA sequence: TGTGCCAGCAGTTTGGGGCAGTCCCTGCGAGATACGCAGTATTTT.

V usage is TRBV5-6 and J usage is TRBJ2-3; either TRBD1 or TRBD2 may fit D (6 bases each). Germline-derived CDR1 and CDR2 are SGHDT and YYEEEE. The V gene lost 0 bases and the J gene lost 6 bases, with 20 bases spanning the gap. The CDR3 is made up of 17 amino acids. The CDR3 spells CASSLARGGTTVDTQYF. CDR3 nucleotides: TGTGCCAGCAGCTTGGCCAGGGGCGGGACGACAGTGGATACGCAGTATTTT.

V gene TRBV7-9 combines with J gene TRBJ2-1; 15 nucleotides align to TRBD2. Germline CDR1 is SEHNR and CDR2 is FQNEAQ (reference sequence). Trimming at V came to 8 bases and at J to 2 bases, leaving 1 base not matched to a gene. The length of the CDR3 is 15 residues. The CDR3 sequence is CASGLAGGAYNEQFF. The CDR3 bases are TGTGCCAGCGGACTAGCGGGGGGGGCCTACAATGAGCAGTTCTTC.

J is TRBJ2-1 and V is TRBV6-5; D assignment may be TRBD1 or TRBD2 (7 bases each). Looked up from germline, CDR1 is MNHEY and CDR2 is SVGAGI. V was clipped by 2 bases and J by 4 bases, with 15 bases between them. The CDR3 totals 16 residues. The CDR3 nucleotides read TGTGCCAGCAGTTACGGGGGGGACAGTTTGTACAATGAGCAGTTCTTC. Translation gives CASSYGGDSLYNEQFF.

This clonotype was detected only a few times. The chain joins TRBV25-1 to TRBJ1-5, with D perhaps TRBD1 (6 bases). CDR1 is MGHDK, CDR2 SYGVNS, per germline. The V end lost 3 bases, the J end lost 0 bases, and 18 bases lay between the germline ends. This CDR3 spans 18 amino acids. The CDR3 protein is CASSDSRDTRHSNQPQHF. As DNA, the CDR3 is TGTGCCAGCAGTGATTCCCGGGACACGCGCCATAGCAATCAGCCCCAGCATTTT.

This clonotype was seen only a few times. The J gene is TRBJ2-2, the V gene TRBV15; D is perhaps TRBD2 (5 bases). Germline-derived CDR1 and CDR2 are LNHNV and YYDKDF (reference sequence). Between the trimmed V and J ends, which lost 0 bases and 3 bases, there was a span of 11 bases. The CDR3 has 16 residues. The CDR3 region is CATSRDLTSHTGELFF. Written as DNA, the CDR3 is TGTGCCACCAGCAGAGATCTCACTAGTCACACCGGGGAGCTGTTTTTT.

This clonotype occurred a few times. This chain links TRBV7-3 with TRBJ2-3; TRBD1 agrees at 7 bases. The CDR3 consists of 13 residues. The V segment lost 5 bases and the J segment 4 bases; nucleotides outside the gene matches: 3. Germline V gene lookup returns CDR1 SGHTA and CDR2 FQGTGA. The CDR3 DNA sequence: TGTGCCAGCAGCGCCCAGGGGGCAGATACGCAGTATTTT. It specifies CASSAQGADTQYF.

The rearrangement joins TRBV4-2 to TRBJ2-7; 11 nucleotides line up with TRBD1. Germline loops: CDR1 LGHNA, CDR2 YNFKEQ. CDR3 size: 16 residues. With V trimmed by 0 bases and J by 7 bases, 8 bases remained unmatched. Written as DNA, the CDR3 is TGTGCCAGCAGCCAAGATTTGTGGGACAGGGGGTATGAGCAGTACTTC. Translating it yields CASSQDLWDRGYEQYF.

In this sample, this clonotype turned up a few times. The chain combines TRBV5-1 with TRBJ2-1; perhaps TRBD1 as D (6 bases). Germline values: CDR1 SGHRS, CDR2 YFSETQ. The CDR3 consists of 16 residues. The V and J ends lost 0 bases and 5 bases respectively, with 15 bases between them. CDR3 DNA sequence: TGCGCCAGCAGCTTGGCAGGGGTAGGAACAAACAATGAGCAGTTCTTC. It yields the protein CASSLAGVGTNNEQFF. Looking up the rest from reference TRBV5-1 and TRBJ2-1 gives the full variable domain: KAGVTQTPRYLIKTRGQQVTLSCSPISGHRSVSWYQQTPGQGLQFLFEYFSETQRNKGNFPGRFSGRQFSNSRSEMNVSTLELGDSALYLCASSLAGVGTNNEQFFGPGTRLTVL.